This TCR beta chain was identified in a study of blood T cell repertoires in COVID-19. As for the study in general: Samples representing acute and convalescent COVID-19 were sourced from the United States, Italy and Spain. From T cells, B-cell-depleted T cells, or PBMCs came the material, which was cDNA or gDNA.

Data came from immunoSEQ multiplex PCR; TCRdb stores just in-frame clones and leaves some out. The sample yields under 100,000 clones, roughly four fifths seen once. Sequencing input: peripheral blood. This clonotype was obtained from a man between 60 and 75 years old with acute or convalescent COVID-19.

CDR3 sequence (DNA): TGTGCCAGCAGCCGGACTAGCAAGGACATTCAGTACTTC. Protein sequence: CASSRTSKDIQYF. The V call is TRBV9, the J call TRBJ2-4, with 8 bases that match TRBD2. CDR1 and CDR2 (germline): SGDLS, YYNGEE. The trim removed 4 bases at V and 8 bases at J, leaving 5 bases unmatched. The CDR3 is 13 amino acids.